This TCR beta chain was recovered during a study of regulatory T cells in long-lasting Graves disease. Time point of the sample: newly diagnosed GD, antithyroid drugs for less than 3 months. TCR sequences were obtained from RNA taken from PBMCs. According to the study, TCR beta libraries were built with iRepertoire HTBI primers and CDR3-region Arm-PCR. TCRdb re-derived calls from the multiplex PCR reads in MiXCR, one entry per CDR3 protein. The repertoire has around 460,000 distinct CDR3 sequences, around 13% of them found once; the top ten carry under 20%. Per germline, CDR1 MDHEN and CDR2 SYDVKM. CDR3 size: 14 residues. With 3 bases clipped from V and 6 bases from J, the junction kept 3 bases outside the gene matches. These data were also filed under a second study, of T cells in Graves' hyperthyroidism and ophthalmopathy. As that report states: The study defined stable Graves' hyperthyroidism as no ophthalmopathy progression within 18 months. The HTBI primer set was used in a first-round RT-PCR of the TCR CDR3.

The sequencing here drew on peripheral blood mononuclear cells (PBMCs), taken at new diagnosis, from a patient treated with antithyroid drugs. The rearrangement uses TRBV28 and TRBJ2-4; 9 bases align to TRBD1. This TCR was recovered from a woman between 45 and 65 years old with Graves disease. CDR3 nucleotides: TGTGCCAGCAGTTTCCCGGACAGGGGAAACATTCAGTACTTC. It is translated as CASSFPDRGNIQYF.